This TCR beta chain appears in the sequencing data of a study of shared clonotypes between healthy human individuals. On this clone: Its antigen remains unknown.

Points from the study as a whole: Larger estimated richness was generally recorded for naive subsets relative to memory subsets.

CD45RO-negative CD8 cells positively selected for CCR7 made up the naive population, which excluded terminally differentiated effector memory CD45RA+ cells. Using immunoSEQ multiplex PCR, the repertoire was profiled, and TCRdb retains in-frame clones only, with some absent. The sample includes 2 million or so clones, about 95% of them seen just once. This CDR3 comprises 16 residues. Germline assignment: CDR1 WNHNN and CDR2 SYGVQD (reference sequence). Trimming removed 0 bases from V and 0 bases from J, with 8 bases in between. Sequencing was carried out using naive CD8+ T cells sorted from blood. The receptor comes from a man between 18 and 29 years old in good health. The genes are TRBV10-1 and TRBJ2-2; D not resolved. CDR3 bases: TGCGCCAGCAGTGAGTCGGTACAGTCGAACACCGGGGAGCTGTTTTTT. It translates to CASSESVQSNTGELFF.